The present T cell receptor (beta chain) was sequenced within a study of vaccination and CD4 T cells after COVID-19. At the level of the study: The authors gave control cultures a CEFX pool, an HIV-1 Nef pool, or no peptide.

This CDR3 has 13 amino acids. CDR1 is MNHEY, CDR2 SVGAGI, per germline. Within the sample, this clonotype is large. The target antigen is unknown. At one of its ends the junction is not consistent with the germline gene, which may arise from a read error. Cultured CD4+ T cell DNA underwent sequencing with the Oncomine TCR Beta short-read assay. TCRdb redid the calling of the PCR reads with MiXCR, one entry per CDR3 protein. This sample has around 5,900 distinct CDR3 sequences, with about 50% found just once. Whole-study findings and limits: SARS-CoV-2-reactive clonotypes showed a nonsignificant median rise from approximately 21 to 40.

Indicated treatment: 10-day PBMC culture with coronavirus spike peptide pools or control peptides (ViraFEST assay). The sequence was obtained from a human donor who had recovered from COVID-19. Material: CD4+ T cells from blood, cultured in vitro. The genes are TRBV6-5 and TRBJ2-5; maybe TRBD2 (5 bases). The CDR3 is CASNYMEEQTQYF. DNA for the CDR3: TGTGCCAGCAATTACATGGAGGAGCAGACCCAGTACTTC.